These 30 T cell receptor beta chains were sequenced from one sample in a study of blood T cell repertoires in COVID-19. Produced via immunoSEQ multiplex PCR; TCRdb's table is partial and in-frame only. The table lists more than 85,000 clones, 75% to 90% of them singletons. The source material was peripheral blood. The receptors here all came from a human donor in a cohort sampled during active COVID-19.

The CDR3: CASSQARGLAGEETQYF. The CDR3 bases are TGTGCCAGCAGCCAAGCTCGGGGACTAGCGGGGGAAGAGACCCAGTACTTC. The J gene is TRBJ2-5, the V gene TRBV14; 14 nucleotides line up with TRBD2. The CDR3 contains 17 residues. V gave up 1 base and J gave up 3 bases; unmatched junction bases: 4. CDR1 and CDR2 (germline): SGHDN, FVKESK.

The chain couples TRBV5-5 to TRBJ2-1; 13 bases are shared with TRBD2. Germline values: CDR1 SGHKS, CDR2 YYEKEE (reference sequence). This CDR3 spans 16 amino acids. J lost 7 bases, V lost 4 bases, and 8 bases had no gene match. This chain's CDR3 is CASSGRTSGGSNEQFF. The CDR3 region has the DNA TGTGCCAGCAGCGGAAGGACTAGCGGGGGTTCAAATGAGCAGTTCTTC.

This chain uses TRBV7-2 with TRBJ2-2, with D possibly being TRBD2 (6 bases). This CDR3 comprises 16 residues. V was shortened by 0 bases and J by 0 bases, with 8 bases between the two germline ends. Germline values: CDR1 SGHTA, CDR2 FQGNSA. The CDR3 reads CASSLARGTNTGELFF. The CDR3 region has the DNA TGTGCCAGCAGCTTAGCGCGGGGCACGAACACCGGGGAGCTGTTTTTT. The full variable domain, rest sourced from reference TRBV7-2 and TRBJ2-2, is GAGVSQSPSNKVTEKGKDVELRCDPISGHTALYWYRQSLGQGLEFLIYFQGNSAPDKSGLPSDRFSAERTGGSVSTLTIQRTQQEDSAVYLCASSLARGTNTGELFFGEGSRLTVL.

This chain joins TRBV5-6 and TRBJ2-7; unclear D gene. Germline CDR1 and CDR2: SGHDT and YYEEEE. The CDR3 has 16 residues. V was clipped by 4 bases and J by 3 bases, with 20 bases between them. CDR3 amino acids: CASSVWVRGDRYEQYF. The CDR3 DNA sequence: TGTGCCAGCAGCGTTTGGGTCCGAGGAGACCGCTACGAGCAGTACTTC.

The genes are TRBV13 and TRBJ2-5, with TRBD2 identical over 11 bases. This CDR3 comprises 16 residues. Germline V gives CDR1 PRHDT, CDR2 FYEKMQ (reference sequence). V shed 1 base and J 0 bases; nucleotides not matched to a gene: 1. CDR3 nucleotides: TGTGCCAGCAGCTTAGTAGCGGGGGGGTACCAAGAGACCCAGTACTTC. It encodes CASSLVAGGYQETQYF.

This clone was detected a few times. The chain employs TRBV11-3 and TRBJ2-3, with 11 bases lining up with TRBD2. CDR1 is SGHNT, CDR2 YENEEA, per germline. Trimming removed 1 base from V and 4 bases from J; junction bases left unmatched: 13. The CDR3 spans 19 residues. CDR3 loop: CASSLVYYSGGASPDTQYF. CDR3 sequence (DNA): TGTGCCAGCAGCTTAGTGTATTATAGCGGGGGGGCCTCCCCAGATACGCAGTATTTT. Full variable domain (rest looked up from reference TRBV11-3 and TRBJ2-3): EAGVVQSPRYKIIEKKQPVAFWCNPISGHNTLYWYLQNLGQGPELLIRYENEEAVDDSQLPKDRFSAERLKGVDSTLKIQPAELGDSAVYLCASSLVYYSGGASPDTQYFGPGTRLTVL.

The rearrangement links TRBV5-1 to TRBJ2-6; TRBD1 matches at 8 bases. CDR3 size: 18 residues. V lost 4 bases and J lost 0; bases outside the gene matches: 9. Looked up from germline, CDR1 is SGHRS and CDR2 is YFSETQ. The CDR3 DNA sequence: TGCGCCAGCAGCGCTGGGGGACAGGTTCACTCTGGGGCCAACGTCCTGACTTTC. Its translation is CASSAGGQVHSGANVLTF.

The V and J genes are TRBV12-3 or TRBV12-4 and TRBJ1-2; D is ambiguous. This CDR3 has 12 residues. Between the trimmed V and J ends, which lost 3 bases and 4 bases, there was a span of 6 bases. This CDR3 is CASSFSSYGYTF. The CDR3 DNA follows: TGTGCCAGCAGTTTTAGCAGCTATGGCTACACCTTC.

CDR3 region: CASSLGRDRFYEQYF. CDR3 DNA: TGTGCCAGCTCACTTGGCCGGGACAGGTTCTACGAGCAGTACTTC. J is TRBJ2-7 and V is TRBV18, with TRBD1 matching 8 bases. There are 15 residues in the CDR3. Unmatched junction bases numbered 8, after V lost 4 bases and J lost 3 bases. Germline V gene data show CDR1 as KGHSH and CDR2 as LQKENI.

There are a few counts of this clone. The CDR3 region is CASSFGTGRDYGYTF. The CDR3 region has the DNA TGCGCCAGCAGCTTTGGGACAGGGAGAGACTATGGCTACACCTTC. The chain carries TRBV5-1 and TRBJ1-2, with 9 bases that match TRBD1. J lost 3 bases, V lost 2 bases, and 5 bases had no gene match. CDR3 length equals 15 residues. CDR1 SGHRS and CDR2 YFSETQ come from the germline V gene.

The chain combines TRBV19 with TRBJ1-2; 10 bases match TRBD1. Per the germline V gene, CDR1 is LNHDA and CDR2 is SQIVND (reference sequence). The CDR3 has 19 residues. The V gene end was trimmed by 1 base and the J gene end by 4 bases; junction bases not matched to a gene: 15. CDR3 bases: TGTGCCAGTAGTATAGCGGTTTTCCCGGGACAGGGGATTCCCTATGGCTACACCTTC. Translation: CASSIAVFPGQGIPYGYTF.

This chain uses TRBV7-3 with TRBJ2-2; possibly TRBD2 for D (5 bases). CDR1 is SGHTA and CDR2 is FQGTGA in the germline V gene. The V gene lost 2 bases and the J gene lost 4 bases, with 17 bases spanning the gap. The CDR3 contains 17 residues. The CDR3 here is CASSLDVFSGFTGELFF. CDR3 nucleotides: TGTGCCAGCAGCTTAGATGTTTTTTCGGGGTTCACCGGGGAGCTGTTTTTT.

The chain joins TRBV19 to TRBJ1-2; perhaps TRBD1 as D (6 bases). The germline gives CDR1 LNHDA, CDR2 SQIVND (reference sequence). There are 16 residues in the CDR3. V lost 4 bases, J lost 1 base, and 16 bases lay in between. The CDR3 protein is CASSREGGPHNYGYTF. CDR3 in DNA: TGTGCCAGTAGTAGGGAGGGGGGACCTCATAACTATGGCTACACCTTC.

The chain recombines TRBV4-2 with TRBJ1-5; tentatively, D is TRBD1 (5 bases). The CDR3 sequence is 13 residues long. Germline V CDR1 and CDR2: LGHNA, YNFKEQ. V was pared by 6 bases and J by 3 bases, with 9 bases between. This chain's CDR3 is CASSRDFNQPQHF. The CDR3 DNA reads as TGTGCCAGCAGTCGGGACTTCAATCAGCCCCAGCATTTT.

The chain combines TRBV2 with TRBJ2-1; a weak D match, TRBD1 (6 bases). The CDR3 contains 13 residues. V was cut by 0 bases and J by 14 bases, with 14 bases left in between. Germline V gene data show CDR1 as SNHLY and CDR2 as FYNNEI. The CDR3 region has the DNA TGTGCCAGCAGTGAAGCGATAGGGGGATATGAGTTCTTC. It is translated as CASSEAIGGYEFF. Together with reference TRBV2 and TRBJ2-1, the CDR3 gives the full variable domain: EPEVTQTPSHQVTQMGQEVILRCVPISNHLYFYWYRQILGQKVEFLVSFYNNEISEKSEIFDDQFSVERPDGSNFTLKIRSTKLEDSAMYFCASSEAIGGYEFFGPGTRLTVL.

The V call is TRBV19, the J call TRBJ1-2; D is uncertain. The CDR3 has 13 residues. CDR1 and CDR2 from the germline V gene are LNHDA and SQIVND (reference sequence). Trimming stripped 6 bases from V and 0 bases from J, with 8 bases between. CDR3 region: CASRTGTNYGYTF. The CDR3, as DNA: TGTGCCAGTAGGACGGGAACTAACTATGGCTACACCTTC.

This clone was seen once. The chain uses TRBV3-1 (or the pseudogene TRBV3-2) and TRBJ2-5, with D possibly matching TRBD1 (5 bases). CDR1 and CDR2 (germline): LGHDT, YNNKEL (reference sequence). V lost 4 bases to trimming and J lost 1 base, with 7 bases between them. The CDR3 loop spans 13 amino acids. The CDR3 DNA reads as TGTGCCAGCAGCCGGGGCGGCCAAGAGACCCAGTACTTC. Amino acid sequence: CASSRGGQETQYF.

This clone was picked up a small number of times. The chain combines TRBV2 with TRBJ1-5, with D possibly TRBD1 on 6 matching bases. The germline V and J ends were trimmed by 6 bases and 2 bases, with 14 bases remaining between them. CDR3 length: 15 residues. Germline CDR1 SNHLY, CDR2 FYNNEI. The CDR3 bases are TGTGCCAGCAGGTTCCAGGGGTCAGGCAATCAGCCCCAGCATTTT. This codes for CASRFQGSGNQPQHF.

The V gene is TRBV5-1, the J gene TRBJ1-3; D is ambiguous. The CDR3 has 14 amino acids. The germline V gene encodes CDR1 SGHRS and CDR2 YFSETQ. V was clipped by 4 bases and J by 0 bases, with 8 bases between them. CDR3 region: CASSGGLSGNTIYF. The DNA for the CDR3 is TGCGCCAGCAGCGGAGGTCTCTCTGGAAACACCATATATTTT.

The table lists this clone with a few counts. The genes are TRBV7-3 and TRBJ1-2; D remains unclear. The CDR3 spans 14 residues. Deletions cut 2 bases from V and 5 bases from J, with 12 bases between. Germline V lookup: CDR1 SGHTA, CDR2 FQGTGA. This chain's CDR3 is CASSLAPGGYGYTF. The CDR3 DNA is TGTGCCAGCAGCTTAGCGCCGGGCGGGTATGGCTACACCTTC.

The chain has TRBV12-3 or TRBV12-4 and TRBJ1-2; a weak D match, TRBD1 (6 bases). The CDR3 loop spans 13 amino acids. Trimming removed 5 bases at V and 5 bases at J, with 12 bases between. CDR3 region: CASSPGAGYGYTF. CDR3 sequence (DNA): TGTGCCAGCAGTCCAGGGGCGGGTTATGGCTACACCTTC.

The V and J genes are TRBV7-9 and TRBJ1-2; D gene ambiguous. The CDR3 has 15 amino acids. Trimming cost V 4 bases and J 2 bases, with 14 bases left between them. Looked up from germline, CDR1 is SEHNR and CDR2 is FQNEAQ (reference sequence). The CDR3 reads CASSSRRMGNYGYTF. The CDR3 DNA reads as TGTGCCAGCAGCTCCAGGCGAATGGGCAACTATGGCTACACCTTC.

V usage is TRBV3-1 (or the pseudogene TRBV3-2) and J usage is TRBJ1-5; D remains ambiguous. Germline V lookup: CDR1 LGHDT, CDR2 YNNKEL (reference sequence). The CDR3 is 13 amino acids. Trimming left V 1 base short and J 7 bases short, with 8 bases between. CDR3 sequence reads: CASSQGRTQPQHF. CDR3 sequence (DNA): TGTGCCAGCAGCCAAGGCCGTACACAGCCCCAGCATTTT.

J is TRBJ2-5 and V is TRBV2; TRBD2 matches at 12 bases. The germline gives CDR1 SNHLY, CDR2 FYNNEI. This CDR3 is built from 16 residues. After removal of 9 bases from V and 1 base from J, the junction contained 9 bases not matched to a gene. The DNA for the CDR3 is TGTGCCAGGGAATTACTAGCGGGGGGAACCCAAGAGACCCAGTACTTC. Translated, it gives CARELLAGGTQETQYF.

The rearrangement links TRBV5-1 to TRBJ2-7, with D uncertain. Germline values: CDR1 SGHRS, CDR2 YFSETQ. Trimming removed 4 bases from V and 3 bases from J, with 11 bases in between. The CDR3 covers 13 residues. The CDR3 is CASSPSLDYEQYF. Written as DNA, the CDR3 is TGCGCCAGCAGCCCCTCCTTAGACTACGAGCAGTACTTC.

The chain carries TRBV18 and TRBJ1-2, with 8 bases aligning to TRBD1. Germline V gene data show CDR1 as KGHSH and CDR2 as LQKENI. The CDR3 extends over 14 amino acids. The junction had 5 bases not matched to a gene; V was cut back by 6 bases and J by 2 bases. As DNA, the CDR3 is TGTGCCAGCTCGCCCCCAGGGGGCAACTATGGCTACACCTTC. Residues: CASSPPGGNYGYTF. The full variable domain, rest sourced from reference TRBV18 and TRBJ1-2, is NAGVMQNPRHLVRRRGQEARLRCSPMKGHSHVYWYRQLPEEGLKFMVYLQKENIIDESGMPKERFSAEFPKEGPSILRIQQVVRGDSAAYFCASSPPGGNYGYTFGSGTRLTVV.

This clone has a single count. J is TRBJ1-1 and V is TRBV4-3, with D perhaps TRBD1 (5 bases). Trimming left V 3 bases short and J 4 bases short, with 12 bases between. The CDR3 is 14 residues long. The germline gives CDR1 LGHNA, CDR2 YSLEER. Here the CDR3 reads CASSHFQGGTEAFF. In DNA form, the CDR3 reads TGCGCCAGCAGCCATTTCCAGGGCGGCACTGAAGCTTTCTTT.

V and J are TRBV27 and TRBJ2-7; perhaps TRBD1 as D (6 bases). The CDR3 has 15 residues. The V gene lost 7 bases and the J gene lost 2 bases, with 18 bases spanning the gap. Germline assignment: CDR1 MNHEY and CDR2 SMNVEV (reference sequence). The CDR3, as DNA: TGTGCCAGCAAAGACGTCCGCACAGGGACCTACGAGCAGTACTTC. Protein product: CASKDVRTGTYEQYF.

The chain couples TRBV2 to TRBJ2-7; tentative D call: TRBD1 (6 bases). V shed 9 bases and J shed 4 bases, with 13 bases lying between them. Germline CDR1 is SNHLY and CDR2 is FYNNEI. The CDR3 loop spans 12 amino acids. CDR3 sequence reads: CARRGSNYEQYF. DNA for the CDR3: TGTGCCAGGAGGGGGTCCAATTACGAGCAGTACTTC.

The CDR3 sequence is CASSLGGPPDNYGYTF. The CDR3 nucleotides are TGCGCCAGCAGCTTGGGCGGGCCGCCGGATAACTATGGCTACACCTTC. The chain carries TRBV5-1 and TRBJ1-2, with no clear D. Trimming shortened V by 0 bases and J by 1 base, and 13 bases separated the two germline ends. CDR1 and CDR2 from the germline V gene are SGHRS and YFSETQ. CDR3 size: 16 residues.